These 10 T cell receptor beta chains were sequenced from one sample in a study of cytomegalovirus exposure and HLA in healthy donors. The study ran its PCR with 60 Vbeta and 13 Jbeta primers. Generated by immunoSEQ multiplex PCR, the TCRdb table keeps only in-frame clones and is missing some. The data show about 180,000 clones, less than 80% seen once. Sample: PBMCs. These receptors were collected from a man aged 18 to 29 in good health and CMV-seronegative.

The J gene is TRBJ1-3, the V gene TRBV6-5, with D maybe TRBD1 (5 bases). In germline, CDR1 is MNHEY, CDR2 SVGAGI. V lost 6 bases, J lost 0 bases, and 9 bases lay in between. This CDR3 region has 14 residues. The CDR3 region has the DNA TGTGCCAGCAGGGACACATACTCTGGAAACACCATATATTTT. This sequence encodes CASRDTYSGNTIYF.

The chain carries TRBV9 and TRBJ1-1; 7 bases match TRBD1. The V and J ends lost 4 bases and 0 bases, in that order; junction bases with no gene match: 3. The CDR3 is 14 residues long. The germline gives CDR1 SGDLS, CDR2 YYNGEE. The CDR3 nucleotides read TGTGCCAGCAGCTACACAGGGGTGAACACTGAAGCTTTCTTT. This encodes CASSYTGVNTEAFF. The full variable domain, with the rest looked up from reference TRBV9 and TRBJ1-1, is DSGVTQTPKHLITATGQRVTLRCSPRSGDLSVYWYQQSLDQGLQFLIQYYNGEERAKGNILERFSAQQFPDLHSELNLSSLELGDSALYFCASSYTGVNTEAFFGQGTRLTVV.

The gene calls are TRBV5-4 and TRBJ2-7; D perhaps matches TRBD1 (6 bases). The CDR3 runs to 15 residues. Germline-derived CDR1 and CDR2 are SGHNT and YYREEE (reference sequence). V was pared by 4 bases and J by 2 bases, with 16 bases between. This CDR3 is CASSQYRDGTYEQYF. The CDR3 DNA reads TGTGCCAGCAGCCAATACAGGGATGGGACCTACGAGCAGTACTTC.

The V gene is TRBV15, the J gene TRBJ2-3; 8 bases align to TRBD2. The CDR3 runs 17 residues. The junction had 7 bases not matched to a gene; V was cut back by 0 bases and J by 2 bases. The germline gives CDR1 LNHNV, CDR2 YYDKDF (reference sequence). The CDR3: CATSRDQAGVSTDTQYF. For the CDR3, the DNA is TGTGCCACCAGCAGAGATCAAGCGGGAGTTTCCACAGATACGCAGTATTTT.

The chain employs TRBV28 and TRBJ1-1; TRBD1 might be the D (5 bases). The CDR3 is 11 residues long. The V end was cut by 7 bases, the J end by 12 bases, with 15 bases between. CDR1 and CDR2 from the germline V gene are MDHEN and SYDVKM. The CDR3 protein is CASTLKGVTFF. The DNA of the CDR3 is TGTGCCAGCACCTTAAAAGGGGTAACTTTCTTT.

The chain recombines TRBV7-9 with TRBJ2-3, with D tentatively TRBD1 (5 bases). This CDR3 spans 18 amino acids. Germline CDR1 reads SEHNR; CDR2 reads FQNEAQ (reference sequence). Trimming stripped 1 base from V and 3 bases from J, with 20 bases between. The CDR3 sequence is CASSLGVLVQGPTDTQYF. CDR3 DNA: TGTGCCAGCAGCTTAGGAGTTCTAGTTCAGGGCCCAACAGATACGCAGTATTTT.

This clone was detected only a few times. The rearrangement joins TRBV4-1 to TRBJ2-5, with 9 bases fitting TRBD2. The end of the DNA is better explained by TRBJ2-7, so the J call may be wrong. The CDR3 contains 20 residues. CDR1 and CDR2 (germline): MGHRA, YSYEKL. The DNA for the CDR3 is TGCGCCAGCAGCCAAGACCCCCTTAGAGGCGGGAGGGCCGGAGGGTACGAGCAGTACTTC. This gives the protein CASSQDPLRGGRAGGYEQYF.

The V and J genes are TRBV11-2 and TRBJ2-1, with 11 bases lining up with TRBD2. CDR3 length: 15 amino acids. V lost 1 base to trimming and J lost 8 bases; unmatched junction nucleotides: 4. The germline V gene encodes CDR1 SGHAT and CDR2 FQNNGV. The CDR3 DNA reads as TGTGCCAGCAGCTTAGTCCCGGGACTAGCGGATGAGCAGTTCTTC. This codes for CASSLVPGLADEQFF.

The chain has TRBV25-1 and TRBJ1-6; no firm D call. The V gene lost 3 bases and the J gene lost 8 bases, with 11 bases spanning the gap. Per the germline V gene, CDR1 is MGHDK and CDR2 is SYGVNS. This CDR3 contains 14 residues. The CDR3 DNA is TGTGCCAGCAGTGAGGGCAGGAGGGATTCACCCCTCCACTTT. Translation: CASSEGRRDSPLHF.

V and J are TRBV9 and TRBJ2-7, with TRBD2 matching 10 bases. Germline CDR1 and CDR2: SGDLS and YYNGEE. CDR3 size: 14 residues. The junction had 1 base not matched to a gene; V was cut back by 4 bases and J by 0 bases. CDR3 residues: CASSPSGSSYEQYF. CDR3 sequence (DNA): TGTGCCAGCAGCCCTAGCGGGAGCTCCTACGAGCAGTACTTC.